These 30 T cell receptor beta chains originate from one sample sequenced in a study of graft-versus-host responses after intestinal transplantation. The method was immunoSEQ multiplex PCR; TCRdb's version includes in-frame clones alone and lacks a portion of them. Of over 15,000 clones in the sample, 95% were seen once. Sequences were derived from PBMCs, sampled 23 days after intestinal transplant. Receptors originate from a human patient who received an intestinal transplant, so some T cells may come from the graft donor.

The rearrangement uses TRBV2 and TRBJ2-1, with 8 bases fitting TRBD2. CDR3 length: 14 amino acids. V lost 10 bases and J lost 0; bases outside the gene matches: 5. Looked up from germline, CDR1 is SNHLY and CDR2 is FYNNEI. CDR3 in amino acids: CATVSGSSYNEQFF. CDR3 coding DNA: TGTGCCACGGTAAGCGGGAGCTCCTACAATGAGCAGTTCTTC.

The chain has TRBV6-6 and TRBJ1-2, with D possibly TRBD1 on 6 matching bases. There are 13 residues in the CDR3. Germline V CDR1 and CDR2: MNHNY, SVGAGI (reference sequence). V lost 2 bases, J lost 8 bases, and 12 bases lay in between. The CDR3 reads CASSYHRVFGYTF. In DNA, the CDR3 is TGTGCCAGCAGTTACCACAGGGTCTTCGGCTACACCTTC.

V is TRBV11-2 and J is TRBJ2-7; D gene ambiguous. The CDR3 contains 15 residues. Germline CDR1 is SGHAT and CDR2 is FQNNGV. The V end was cut by 2 bases, the J end by 2 bases, with 13 bases between. The CDR3 sequence: CASSLLGGEPYEQYF. The CDR3 DNA reads TGTGCCAGCAGCTTATTAGGTGGGGAACCCTACGAGCAGTACTTC.

The V and J genes are TRBV27 and TRBJ2-1; a weak D match, TRBD1 (5 bases). The CDR3 length is 14 residues. In germline, CDR1 is MNHEY, CDR2 SMNVEV (reference sequence). V lost 0 bases and J 5 bases, leaving 8 bases between the germline ends. CDR3 amino acids: CASSLSGQNNEQFF. In DNA form, the CDR3 reads TGTGCCAGCAGTTTATCCGGACAAAACAATGAGCAGTTCTTC.

This chain links TRBV7-8 with TRBJ2-7; 8 nucleotides line up with TRBD1. There are 12 residues in the CDR3. Germline CDR1 is SGHVS and CDR2 is FQNEAQ. V gave up 3 bases and J gave up 5 bases; unmatched junction bases: 0. The CDR3 bases are TGTGCCAGCAGCTTGGACAGGGACGAGCAGTACTTC. Its translation: CASSLDRDEQYF.

The rearrangement links TRBV7-9 to TRBJ2-1, with 12 bases lining up with TRBD2. CDR3 size: 14 residues. V shed 5 bases, J shed 9 bases, and the junction held 5 bases outside the gene matches. Per germline, CDR1 SEHNR and CDR2 FQNEAQ (reference sequence). DNA for the CDR3: TGTGCCAGCAGCCCACCGACTAGCGGGGGTGAGCAGTTCTTC. It translates to CASSPPTSGGEQFF.

The chain recombines TRBV11-2 with TRBJ2-3; weak D call: TRBD1 (5 bases). Germline-derived CDR1 and CDR2 are SGHAT and FQNNGV. CDR3 length: 12 residues. V lost 1 base, J lost 6 bases, and 5 bases lay in between. CDR3 loop: CASSLAGDTQYF. For the CDR3, the DNA is TGTGCCAGCAGCTTAGCAGGGGATACGCAGTATTTT.

This clone was recorded once. The rearrangement uses TRBV15 and TRBJ1-2; D is perhaps TRBD1 (6 bases). Germline values: CDR1 LNHNV, CDR2 YYDKDF (reference sequence). The CDR3 spans 18 residues. V lost 1 base, J lost 0 bases, and 18 bases lay in between. CDR3 DNA: TGTGCCACCAGCAGAGCTCTGGGGGCAGAAAACGCTAACTATGGCTACACCTTC. Encoded protein: CATSRALGAENANYGYTF.

The V gene is TRBV13, the J gene TRBJ2-7, with D possibly being TRBD1 or TRBD2 (5 bases each). Trimming removed 1 base at V and 0 bases at J, with 10 bases between. The CDR3 is 15 amino acids. Germline values: CDR1 PRHDT, CDR2 FYEKMQ (reference sequence). The CDR3 region is CASSLAGTGSYEQYF. The CDR3 coding sequence is TGTGCCAGCAGCTTAGCAGGGACGGGCTCCTACGAGCAGTACTTC.

The chain uses TRBV4-1 and TRBJ2-1; 8 nucleotides align to TRBD2. With V trimmed by 4 bases and J by 5 bases, 22 bases remained unmatched. This CDR3 region has 20 residues. Germline V gene data show CDR1 as MGHRA and CDR2 as YSYEKL. The DNA for the CDR3 is TGCGCCAGCAGCCGATTGCTAGCGGGCAACTTCAGAGGGGGACACAATGAGCAGTTCTTC. Its translation: CASSRLLAGNFRGGHNEQFF.

The rearrangement joins TRBV6-5 to TRBJ2-1; the match to TRBD2 covers 12 bases. V was pared by 0 bases and J by 8 bases, with 5 bases of the junction left unmatched. Germline-derived CDR1 and CDR2 are MNHEY and SVGAGI. This CDR3 is built from 16 residues. CDR3 residues: CASSYSTSGSIHEQFF. The CDR3, as DNA: TGTGCCAGCAGTTACTCGACTAGCGGGAGTATTCATGAGCAGTTCTTC.

The chain employs TRBV6-5 and TRBJ2-7, with TRBD2 matching 9 bases. Germline V gene data show CDR1 as MNHEY and CDR2 as SVGAGI. This CDR3 has 15 amino acids. The V segment lost 6 bases and the J segment 1 base; nucleotides outside the gene matches: 7. CDR3 sequence (DNA): TGTGCCAGCAGCCCTGGACTAGCGTATTCCTACGAGCAGTACTTC. Translating gives CASSPGLAYSYEQYF.

V gene TRBV5-1 combines with J gene TRBJ2-3; D gene unclear. The CDR3 runs to 15 residues. The germline gives CDR1 SGHRS, CDR2 YFSETQ. Between the trimmed V and J ends, which lost 0 bases and 4 bases, there was a span of 12 bases. For the CDR3, the DNA is TGCGCCAGCAGCTTGGACAGCTCTTTGGCAGATACGCAGTATTTT. This gives the protein CASSLDSSLADTQYF.

The chain is built from TRBV27 and TRBJ2-1; 8 bases align to TRBD2. This CDR3 has 16 residues. Germline V CDR1 and CDR2: MNHEY, SMNVEV (reference sequence). Trimming took 5 bases from V and 4 from J; bases not matched to a gene: 10. The CDR3, as DNA: TGTGCCAGCAGTGACACGGGACTAGGGAGATACAATGAGCAGTTCTTC. Protein: CASSDTGLGRYNEQFF.

The rearrangement joins TRBV27 to TRBJ1-5; D is unresolved. V was pared by 4 bases and J by 4 bases, with 5 bases between. The CDR3 has 12 amino acids. The germline gives CDR1 MNHEY, CDR2 SMNVEV (reference sequence). The CDR3 bases are TGTGCCAGCAGTTATCGTAATCAGCCCCAGCATTTT. Its translation: CASSYRNQPQHF.

J is TRBJ2-7 and V is TRBV4-1; 7 nucleotides line up with TRBD2. Trimming cost V 5 bases and J 4 bases; bases outside gene matches: 5. The CDR3 is made up of 13 amino acids. From germline, CDR1 is MGHRA and CDR2 YSYEKL. CDR3 bases: TGCGCCAGCAGCAGACTAGCAAGGTACGAGCAGTACTTC. Protein product: CASSRLARYEQYF.

The V gene is TRBV19, the J gene TRBJ2-2; 12 bases fit TRBD2. Germline CDR1 reads LNHDA; CDR2 reads SQIVND (reference sequence). The V gene end was trimmed by 3 bases and the J gene end by 3 bases; junction bases not matched to a gene: 2. This CDR3 is 16 amino acids long. The CDR3 DNA follows: TGTGCCAGTAGTATTCTAGCGGGAGGGGACACCGGGGAGCTGTTTTTT. Its translation: CASSILAGGDTGELFF. The whole variable domain, remainder taken from reference TRBV19 and TRBJ2-2, is DGGITQSPKYLFRKEGQNVTLSCEQNLNHDAMYWYRQDPGQGLRLIYYSQIVNDFQKGDIAEGYSVSREKKESFPLTVTSAQKNPTAFYLCASSILAGGDTGELFFGEGSRLTVL.

This sequence joins TRBV15 and TRBJ2-3; 7 nucleotides align to TRBD2. In germline, CDR1 is LNHNV, CDR2 YYDKDF (reference sequence). The CDR3 sequence is 16 residues long. Trimming cost V 5 bases and J 4 bases; bases outside gene matches: 12. In nucleotides, the CDR3 is TGTGCCACCAGCGCCCGGGGGGTGGTTACGGCAGATACGCAGTATTTT. Its protein is CATSARGVVTADTQYF.

This rearrangement joins TRBV5-4 to TRBJ2-5, with D hard to call. The DNA matches TRBJ2-7 better at its end, which makes the J call doubtful. Per germline, CDR1 SGHNT and CDR2 YYREEE (reference sequence). This CDR3 spans 14 amino acids. CDR3 in amino acids: CASSLARSSYEQYF. CDR3 DNA sequence: TGTGCCAGCAGCTTGGCCCGCAGCTCCTACGAGCAGTACTTC.

The rearrangement joins TRBV5-8 to TRBJ2-2; D call uncertain. V dropped 1 base and J dropped 3 bases, with 10 bases sitting between them. The germline gives CDR1 SGHTS, CDR2 YDEGEE. This CDR3 is built from 15 residues. This CDR3 reads CASSLISRDTGELFF. In DNA form, the CDR3 reads TGTGCCAGCAGCTTGATATCTCGGGACACCGGGGAGCTGTTTTTT.

This chain links TRBV5-1 with TRBJ1-3; D uncertain. CDR3 size: 14 residues. Germline V gene lookup returns CDR1 SGHRS and CDR2 YFSETQ. V lost 0 bases, J lost 2 bases, and 6 bases lay in between. Here the CDR3 reads CASSLEDPGNTIYF. The CDR3 DNA reads as TGCGCCAGCAGCTTGGAGGACCCTGGAAACACCATATATTTT. Full variable domain (outside the CDR3, taken from reference TRBV5-1 and TRBJ1-3): KAGVTQTPRYLIKTRGQQVTLSCSPISGHRSVSWYQQTPGQGLQFLFEYFSETQRNKGNFPGRFSGRQFSNSRSEMNVSTLELGDSALYLCASSLEDPGNTIYFGEGSWLTVV.

The chain carries TRBV25-1 and TRBJ1-5; D ambiguous. The CDR3 sequence is 14 residues long. Looked up from germline, CDR1 is MGHDK and CDR2 is SYGVNS. Trimming removed 1 base at V and 4 bases at J, with 8 bases between. CDR3 loop: CASSESRPNQPQHF. The CDR3 coding sequence is TGTGCCAGCAGTGAATCACGGCCTAATCAGCCCCAGCATTTT.

V is TRBV10-3 and J is TRBJ1-2; D gene ambiguous. V dropped 6 bases and J dropped 3 bases, with 8 bases sitting between them. This CDR3 is built from 12 residues. Germline V gene sequence: CDR1 ENHRY, CDR2 SYGVKD. CDR3 residues: CAIRWQDYGYTF. In DNA, the CDR3 is TGTGCCATCAGATGGCAGGACTATGGCTACACCTTC.

The rearrangement links TRBV21-1 to TRBJ2-2; the D call of TRBD2 is as the table states it, not checked on the DNA. TRBV21-1 is a pseudogene locus. The length of the CDR3 is 16 residues. The chain's CDR3 is CASSKVGSVDTGKLFF. The DNA for the CDR3 is TGTGCCAGCAGCAAAGTGGGTTCCGTCGATACCGGGAAGCTGTTTTTT.

V is TRBV4-3 and J is TRBJ2-7; possibly TRBD2 for D (5 bases). Deletions cut 3 bases from V and 8 bases from J, with 8 bases between. The CDR3 extends over 11 amino acids. Germline V lookup: CDR1 LGHNA, CDR2 YSLEER. Written as DNA, the CDR3 is TGCGCCAGCAGCCACGGACTGCAGCAGTACTTC. It translates to CASSHGLQQYF.

The CDR3 sequence is CASSETGQGTTEAFF. The DNA of the CDR3 is TGCGCCAGCAGTGAAACGGGACAGGGGACGACTGAAGCTTTCTTT. The chain employs TRBV10-1 and TRBJ1-1; TRBD1 matches at 10 bases. The junction had 6 bases not matched to a gene; V was cut back by 3 bases and J by 5 bases. This CDR3 has 15 residues. Germline CDR1 is WNHNN and CDR2 is SYGVQD (reference sequence).

The chain has TRBV7-9 and TRBJ2-5, with 7 positions matching TRBD1. V shed 5 bases, J shed 5 bases, and the junction held 5 bases outside the gene matches. Per the germline V gene, CDR1 is SEHNR and CDR2 is FQNEAQ (reference sequence). This CDR3 region has 13 residues. The chain's CDR3 is CASSKPQGETQYF. CDR3 DNA sequence: TGTGCCAGCAGCAAGCCACAGGGGGAGACCCAGTACTTC.

The J gene is TRBJ1-5, the V gene TRBV27; unclear D gene. The CDR3 spans 15 residues. The germline V gene has CDR1 MNHEY and CDR2 SMNVEV (reference sequence). Trimming left V 6 bases short and J 4 bases short, with 16 bases between. The CDR3 sequence is CASSPFHPANQPQHF. The CDR3 bases are TGTGCCAGCAGCCCCTTTCACCCGGCAAATCAGCCCCAGCATTTT.

The rearrangement links TRBV28 to TRBJ2-7; 8 nucleotides agree with TRBD2. J was trimmed by 3 bases and V by 1 base; bases with no gene match: 2. The CDR3 has 14 amino acids. Germline V CDR1 and CDR2: MDHEN, SYDVKM. The CDR3 here is CASSLLAGIYEQYF. The CDR3 bases are TGTGCCAGCAGTTTATTAGCGGGAATCTACGAGCAGTACTTC.

The chain joins TRBV2 to TRBJ1-5; perhaps TRBD1 as D (5 bases). This CDR3 spans 12 amino acids. Trimming removed 7 bases at V and 5 bases at J, with 9 bases between. Per the germline V gene, CDR1 is SNHLY and CDR2 is FYNNEI. CDR3 nucleotides: TGTGCCAGCACTGGGGGAGATCAGCCCCAGCATTTT. It encodes CASTGGDQPQHF.